This T cell receptor beta chain appears in the sequencing data of a study of cytomegalovirus exposure and HLA in healthy donors. The CDR3 covers 13 residues. V lost 0 bases, J lost 2 bases, and 7 bases lay in between. CDR1 and CDR2 from the germline V gene are GTSNPN and SVGIG (reference sequence). Primers included in the PCR were 60 Vbeta and 13 Jbeta primers. Produced via immunoSEQ multiplex PCR; TCRdb's table is partial and in-frame only. The sample yields 150,000 or so clones, of which the top ten take up over 1.5%. The chain recombines TRBV30 with TRBJ1-1, with D unresolved. The sequence derives from a woman in her thirties or forties in good health and CMV-seropositive. Sequences were obtained from PBMCs. This chain's CDR3 is CAWSVAGNTEAFF. The CDR3 nucleotides read TGTGCCTGGAGTGTAGCAGGCAACACTGAAGCTTTCTTT.